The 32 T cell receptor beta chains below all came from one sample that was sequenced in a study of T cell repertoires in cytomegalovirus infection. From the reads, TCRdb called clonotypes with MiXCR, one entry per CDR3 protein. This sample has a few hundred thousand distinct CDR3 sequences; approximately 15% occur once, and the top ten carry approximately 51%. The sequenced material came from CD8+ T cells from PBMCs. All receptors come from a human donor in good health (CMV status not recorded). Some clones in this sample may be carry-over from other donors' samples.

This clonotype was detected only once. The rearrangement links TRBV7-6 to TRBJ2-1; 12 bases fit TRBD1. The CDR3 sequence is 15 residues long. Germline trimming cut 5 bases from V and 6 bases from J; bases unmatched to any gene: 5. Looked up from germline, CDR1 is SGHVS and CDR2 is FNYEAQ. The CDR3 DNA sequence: TGTGCCAGCAGCCAGGGGGACAGGGGGCTCAATGAGCAGTTCTTC. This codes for CASSQGDRGLNEQFF.

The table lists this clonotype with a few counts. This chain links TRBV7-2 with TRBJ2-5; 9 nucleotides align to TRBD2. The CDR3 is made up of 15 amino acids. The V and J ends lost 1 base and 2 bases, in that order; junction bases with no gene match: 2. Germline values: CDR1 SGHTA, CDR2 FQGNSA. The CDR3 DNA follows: TGTGCCAGCAGCTTAGTTGCGGGGGGGCAAGAGACCCAGTACTTC. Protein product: CASSLVAGGQETQYF.

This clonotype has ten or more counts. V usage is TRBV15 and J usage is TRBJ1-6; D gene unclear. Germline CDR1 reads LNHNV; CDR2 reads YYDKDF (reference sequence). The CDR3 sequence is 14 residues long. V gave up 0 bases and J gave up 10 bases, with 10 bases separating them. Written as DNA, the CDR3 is TGTGCCACCAGCAGAGATCGGGAGGAATCACCCCTCCACTTT. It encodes CATSRDREESPLHF.

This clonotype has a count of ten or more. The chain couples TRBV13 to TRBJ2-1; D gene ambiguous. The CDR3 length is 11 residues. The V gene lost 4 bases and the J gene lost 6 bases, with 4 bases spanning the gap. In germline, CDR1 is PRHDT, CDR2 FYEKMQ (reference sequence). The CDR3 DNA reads TGTGCCAGCAGCTCCGGCAATGAGCAGTTCTTC. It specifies CASSSGNEQFF.

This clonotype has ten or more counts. The chain's CDR3 is CASSLTRGPQNTEAFF. Here the CDR3 DNA reads TGTGCCAGCAGTTTAACCCGGGGCCCGCAGAACACTGAAGCTTTCTTT. The genes are TRBV12-3 or TRBV12-4 and TRBJ1-1; possible D gene TRBD1, 5 bases. This CDR3 has 16 residues. V lost 2 bases to trimming and J lost 1 base, with 14 bases between them.

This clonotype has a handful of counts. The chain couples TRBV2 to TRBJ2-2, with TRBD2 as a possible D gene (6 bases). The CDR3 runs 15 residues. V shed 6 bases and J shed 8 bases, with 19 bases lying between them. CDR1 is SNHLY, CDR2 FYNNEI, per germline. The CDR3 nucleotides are TGTGCCAGCAGCCCCTGGACTACTCGGGGTGGGGAGCTGTTTTTT. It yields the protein CASSPWTTRGGELFF.

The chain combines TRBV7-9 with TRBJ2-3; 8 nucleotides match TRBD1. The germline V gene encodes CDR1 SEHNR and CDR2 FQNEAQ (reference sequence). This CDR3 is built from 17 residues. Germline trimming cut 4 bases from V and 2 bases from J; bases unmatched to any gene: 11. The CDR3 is CASSSPGQVRDTDTQYF. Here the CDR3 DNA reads TGTGCCAGCAGCTCCCCGGGACAGGTTCGGGACACAGATACGCAGTATTTT.

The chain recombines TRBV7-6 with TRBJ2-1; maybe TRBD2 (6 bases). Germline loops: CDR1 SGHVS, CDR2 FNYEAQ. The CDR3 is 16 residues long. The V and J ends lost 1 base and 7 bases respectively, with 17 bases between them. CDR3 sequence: CASSLVVASEPNEQFF. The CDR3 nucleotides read TGTGCCAGCAGCTTAGTGGTGGCTAGCGAACCTAATGAGCAGTTCTTC.

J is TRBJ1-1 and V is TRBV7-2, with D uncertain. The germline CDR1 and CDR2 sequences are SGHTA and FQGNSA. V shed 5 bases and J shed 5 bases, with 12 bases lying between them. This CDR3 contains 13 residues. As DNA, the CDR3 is TGTGCCAGCAGCGCGACGTTTGGGACTGAAGCTTTCTTT. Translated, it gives CASSATFGTEAFF.

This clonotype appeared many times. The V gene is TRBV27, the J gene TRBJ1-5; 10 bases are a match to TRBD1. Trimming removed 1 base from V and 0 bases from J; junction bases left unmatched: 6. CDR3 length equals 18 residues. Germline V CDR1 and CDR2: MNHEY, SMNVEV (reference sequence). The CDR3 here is CASSLYAGQGFSNQPQHF. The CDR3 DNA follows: TGTGCCAGCAGTTTATACGCGGGACAGGGGTTTAGCAATCAGCCCCAGCATTTT.

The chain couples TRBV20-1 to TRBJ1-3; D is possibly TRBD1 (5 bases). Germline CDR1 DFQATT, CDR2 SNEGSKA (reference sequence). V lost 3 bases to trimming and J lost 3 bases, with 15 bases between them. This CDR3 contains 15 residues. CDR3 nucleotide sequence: TGCAGTGCTAGGGAGCCGGGGCACCTTGGAAACACCATATATTTT. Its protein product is CSAREPGHLGNTIYF.

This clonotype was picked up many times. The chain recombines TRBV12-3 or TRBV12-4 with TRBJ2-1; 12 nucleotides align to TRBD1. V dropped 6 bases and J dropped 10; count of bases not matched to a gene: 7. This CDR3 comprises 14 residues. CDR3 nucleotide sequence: TGTGCCAGCAGCCCCGGGACAGGGGGCAGAGAGCAGTTCTTC. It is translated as CASSPGTGGREQFF.

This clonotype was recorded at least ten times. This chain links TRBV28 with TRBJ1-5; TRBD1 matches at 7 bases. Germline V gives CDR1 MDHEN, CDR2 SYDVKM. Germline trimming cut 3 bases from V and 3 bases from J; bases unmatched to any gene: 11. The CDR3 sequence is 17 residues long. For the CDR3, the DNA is TGTGCCAGCAGTTTCGTGGTTCGGACAGGTTTCAATCAGCCCCAGCATTTT. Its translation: CASSFVVRTGFNQPQHF. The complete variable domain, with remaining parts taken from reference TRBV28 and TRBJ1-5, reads DVKVTQSSRYLVKRTGEKVFLECVQDMDHENMFWYRQDPGLGLRLIYFSYDVKMKEKGDIPEGYSVSREKKERFSLILESASTNQTSMYLCASSFVVRTGFNQPQHFGDGTRLSIL.

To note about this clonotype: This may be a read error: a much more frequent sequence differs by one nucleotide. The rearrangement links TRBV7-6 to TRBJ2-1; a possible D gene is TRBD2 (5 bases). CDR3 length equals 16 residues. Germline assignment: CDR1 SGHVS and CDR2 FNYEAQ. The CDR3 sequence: CAGSLFGRDSYNEQFF. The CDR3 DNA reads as TGTGCCGGCAGCTTATTCGGCCGGGACTCCTACAATGAGCAGTTCTTC.

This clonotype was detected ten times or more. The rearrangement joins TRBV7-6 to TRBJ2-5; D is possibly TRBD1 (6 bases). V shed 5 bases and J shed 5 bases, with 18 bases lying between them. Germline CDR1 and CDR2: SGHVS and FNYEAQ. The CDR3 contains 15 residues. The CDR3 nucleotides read TGTGCCAGCAGCATAAAGGACAGCGCACATGAGACCCAGTACTTC. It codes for CASSIKDSAHETQYF.

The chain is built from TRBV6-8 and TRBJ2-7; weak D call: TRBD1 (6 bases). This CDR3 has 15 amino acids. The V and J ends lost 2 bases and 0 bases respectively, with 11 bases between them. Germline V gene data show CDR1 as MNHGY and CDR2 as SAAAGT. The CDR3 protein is CASSYGTNPSYEQYF. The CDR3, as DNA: TGTGCCAGCAGTTACGGGACAAATCCCTCCTACGAGCAGTACTTC.

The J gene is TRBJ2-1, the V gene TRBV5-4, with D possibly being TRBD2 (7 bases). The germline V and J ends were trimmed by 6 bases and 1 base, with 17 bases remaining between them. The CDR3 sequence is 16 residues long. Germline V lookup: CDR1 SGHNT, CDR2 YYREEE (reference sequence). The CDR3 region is CASTPSGGRSYNEQFF. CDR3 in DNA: TGTGCCAGCACCCCTTCGGGGGGCCGTTCCTACAATGAGCAGTTCTTC.

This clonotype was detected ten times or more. CDR3 region: CASNLGTSGGTRDTQYF. CDR3 DNA sequence: TGTGCCAGCAACCTAGGGACTAGCGGGGGGACACGGGATACGCAGTATTTT. The chain uses TRBV6-1 and TRBJ2-3; TRBD2 matches 15 bases. The CDR3 is 17 amino acids. The J segment lost 6 bases and the V segment lost 7 bases, leaving 11 bases of the junction unmatched. Per the germline V gene, CDR1 is MNHNS and CDR2 is SASEGT.

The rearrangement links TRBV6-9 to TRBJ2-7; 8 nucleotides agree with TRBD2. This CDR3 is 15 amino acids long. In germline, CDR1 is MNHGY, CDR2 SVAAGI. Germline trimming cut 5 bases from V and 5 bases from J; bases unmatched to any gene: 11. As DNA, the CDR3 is TGTGCCAGCAGTCGGGAGGGACAAGGTACCCACGAGCAGTACTTC. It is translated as CASSREGQGTHEQYF.

As DNA, the CDR3 is TGTGCCAGCAGCCAAGAGGCAGGGACTGCACAATACAATGAGCAGTTCTTC. Encoded protein: CASSQEAGTAQYNEQFF. This chain joins TRBV4-2 and TRBJ2-1, with a possible D match to TRBD2 (6 bases). The CDR3 has 17 residues. The ends were cut back, 0 bases at V and 4 bases at J, with 16 bases in the middle. Germline loops: CDR1 LGHNA, CDR2 YNFKEQ.

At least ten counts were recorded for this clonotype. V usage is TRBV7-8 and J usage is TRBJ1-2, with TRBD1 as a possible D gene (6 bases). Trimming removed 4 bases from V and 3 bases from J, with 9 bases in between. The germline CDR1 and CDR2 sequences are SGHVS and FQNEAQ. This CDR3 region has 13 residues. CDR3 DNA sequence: TGTGCCAGCAGCTACAGGGAATACTATGGCTACACCTTC. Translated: CASSYREYYGYTF.

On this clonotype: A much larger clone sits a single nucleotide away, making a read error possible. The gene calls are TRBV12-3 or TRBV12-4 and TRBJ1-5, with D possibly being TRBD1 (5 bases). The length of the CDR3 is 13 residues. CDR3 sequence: CANSLGAIQPQHF. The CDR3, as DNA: TGTGCCAACAGTTTAGGGGCCATTCAGCCCCAGCATTTT.

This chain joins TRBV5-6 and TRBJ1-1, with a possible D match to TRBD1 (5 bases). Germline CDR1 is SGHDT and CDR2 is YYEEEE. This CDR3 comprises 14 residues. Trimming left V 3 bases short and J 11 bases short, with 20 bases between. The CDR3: CASSSDSGYPGAFF. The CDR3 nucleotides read TGTGCCAGCAGCTCTGACAGCGGCTACCCAGGGGCTTTCTTT.

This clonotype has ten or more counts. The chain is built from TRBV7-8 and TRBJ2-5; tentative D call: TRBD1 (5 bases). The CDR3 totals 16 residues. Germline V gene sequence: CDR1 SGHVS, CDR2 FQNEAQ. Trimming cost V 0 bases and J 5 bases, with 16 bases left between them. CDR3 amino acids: CASSLAGPQGWETQYF. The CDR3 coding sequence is TGTGCCAGCAGCTTAGCGGGGCCCCAGGGTTGGGAGACCCAGTACTTC.

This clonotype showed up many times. This CDR3 is CASSLDLQGIWQYF. The CDR3 DNA reads as TGTGCCAGCAGTCTCGACCTTCAGGGGATATGGCAGTACTTC. The chain links TRBV6-2 or TRBV6-3 to TRBJ2-7, with D possibly TRBD1 on 6 matching bases. The germline V gene encodes CDR1 MNHEY and CDR2 SVGEGT. V gave up 5 bases and J gave up 9 bases, with 20 bases separating them. The CDR3 spans 14 residues.

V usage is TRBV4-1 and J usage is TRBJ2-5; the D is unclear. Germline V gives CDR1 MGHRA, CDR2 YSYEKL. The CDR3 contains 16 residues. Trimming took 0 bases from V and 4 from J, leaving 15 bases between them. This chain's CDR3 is CASSQEAQALRETQYF. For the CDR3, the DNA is TGCGCCAGCAGCCAAGAAGCGCAGGCTTTAAGAGAGACCCAGTACTTC.

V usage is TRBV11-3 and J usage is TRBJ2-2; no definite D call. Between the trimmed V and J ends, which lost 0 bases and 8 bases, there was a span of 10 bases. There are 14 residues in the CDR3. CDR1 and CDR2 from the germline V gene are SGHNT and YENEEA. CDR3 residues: CASSLDWAGGELFF. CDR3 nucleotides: TGTGCCAGCAGCTTAGATTGGGCAGGAGGGGAGCTGTTTTTT.

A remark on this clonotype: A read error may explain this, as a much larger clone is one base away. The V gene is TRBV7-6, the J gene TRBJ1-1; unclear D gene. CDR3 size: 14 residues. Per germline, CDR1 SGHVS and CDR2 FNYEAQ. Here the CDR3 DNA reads TGTGCCATCAGCTTAGCGTCGGCGAACACTGAAGCTTTCTTT. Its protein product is CAISLASANTEAFF.

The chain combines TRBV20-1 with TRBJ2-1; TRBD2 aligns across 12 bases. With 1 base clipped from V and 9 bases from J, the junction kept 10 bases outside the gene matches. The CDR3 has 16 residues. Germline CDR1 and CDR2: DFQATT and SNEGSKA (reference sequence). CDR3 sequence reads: CSARGTSGDYRSEQFF. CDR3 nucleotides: TGCAGTGCTAGAGGGACTAGCGGGGATTATCGGAGTGAGCAGTTCTTC.

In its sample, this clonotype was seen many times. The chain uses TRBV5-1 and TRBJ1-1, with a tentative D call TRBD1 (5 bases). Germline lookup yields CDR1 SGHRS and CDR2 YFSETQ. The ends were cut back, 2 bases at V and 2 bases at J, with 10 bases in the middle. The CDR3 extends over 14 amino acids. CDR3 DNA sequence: TGCGCCAGCAGCTTACCGGGGGTCAACACTGAAGCTTTCTTT. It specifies CASSLPGVNTEAFF.

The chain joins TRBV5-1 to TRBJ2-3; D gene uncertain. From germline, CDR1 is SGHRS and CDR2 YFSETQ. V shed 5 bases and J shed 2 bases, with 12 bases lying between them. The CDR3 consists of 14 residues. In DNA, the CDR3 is TGCGCCAGCAGTCCTCGTTGGGACACAGATACGCAGTATTTT. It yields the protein CASSPRWDTDTQYF. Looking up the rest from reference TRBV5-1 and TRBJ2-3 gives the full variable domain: KAGVTQTPRYLIKTRGQQVTLSCSPISGHRSVSWYQQTPGQGLQFLFEYFSETQRNKGNFPGRFSGRQFSNSRSEMNVSTLELGDSALYLCASSPRWDTDTQYFGPGTRLTVL.

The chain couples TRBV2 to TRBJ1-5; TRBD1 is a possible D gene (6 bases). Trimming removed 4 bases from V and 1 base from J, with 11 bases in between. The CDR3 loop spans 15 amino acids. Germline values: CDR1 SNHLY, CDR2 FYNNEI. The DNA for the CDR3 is TGTGCCAGCAGTGGGAGGACAGCCAGCAATCAGCCCCAGCATTTT. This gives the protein CASSGRTASNQPQHF.